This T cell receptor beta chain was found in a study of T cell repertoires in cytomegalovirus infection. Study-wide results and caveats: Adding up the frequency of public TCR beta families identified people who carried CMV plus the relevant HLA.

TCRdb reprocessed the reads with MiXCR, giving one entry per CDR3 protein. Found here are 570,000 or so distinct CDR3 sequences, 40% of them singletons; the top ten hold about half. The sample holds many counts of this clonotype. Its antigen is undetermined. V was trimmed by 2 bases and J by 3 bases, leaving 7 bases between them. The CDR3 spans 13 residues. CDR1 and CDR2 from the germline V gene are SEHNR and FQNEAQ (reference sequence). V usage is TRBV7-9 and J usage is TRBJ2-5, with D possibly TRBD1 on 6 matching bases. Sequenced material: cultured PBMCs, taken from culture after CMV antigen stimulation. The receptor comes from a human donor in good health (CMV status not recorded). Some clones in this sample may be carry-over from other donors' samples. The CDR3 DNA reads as TGTGCCAGCAGCTTATCAGGGGAAGAGACCCAGTACTTC. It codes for CASSLSGEETQYF.